The 8 T cell receptor beta chains reported below all come from one sample, sequenced in a study of shared clonotypes between healthy human individuals. It was CD45RO-negative cells, positively selected for CCR7, that made up naive CD8 cells, with terminally differentiated effector memory CD45RA+ cells excluded. Sequenced by immunoSEQ multiplex PCR; TCRdb stores in-frame clones only, minus some. The sample includes roughly 2 million clones, about 95% seen only once; the top ten take roughly 1.1%. The sample taken for sequencing was naive CD8+ T cells sorted from blood. The receptors derive from a man aged 18-30 years in good health.

As to this clone: The same CDR3 is also encoded by other DNA sequences in this sample. V and J are TRBV27 and TRBJ1-2; D gene unclear. The V end was cut by 5 bases, the J end by 4 bases, with 14 bases between. This CDR3 has 14 residues. CDR1 is MNHEY, CDR2 SMNVEV, per germline (reference sequence). DNA for the CDR3: TGTGCCAGCAGTCTAACGGGTGGCAGCTATGGCTACACCTTC. This encodes CASSLTGGSYGYTF.

The chain carries TRBV9 and TRBJ2-1; 8 bases map to TRBD2. Trimming at V came to 4 bases and at J to 8 bases, leaving 17 bases not matched to a gene. The CDR3 runs to 17 residues. Germline V lookup: CDR1 SGDLS, CDR2 YYNGEE. CDR3 sequence: CASSPIAGGSFIDEQFF. In DNA form, the CDR3 reads TGTGCCAGCAGCCCCATCGCGGGGGGAAGCTTTATCGATGAGCAGTTCTTC.

As for this clone: This sample also contains other DNA sequences that code for the same CDR3. The V call is TRBV27, the J call TRBJ2-7, with D possibly matching TRBD2 (5 bases). The germline CDR1 and CDR2 sequences are MNHEY and SMNVEV (reference sequence). The CDR3 has 14 amino acids. V lost 4 bases to trimming and J lost 1 base, with 11 bases between them. The CDR3 nucleotides read TGTGCCAGCAGTTCTCGGGGTGGATCCTACGAGCAGTACTTC. It yields the protein CASSSRGGSYEQYF.

The CDR3 bases are TGCAGCGTTGTCCATCCCTTATTGAACACCGGGGAGCTGTTTTTT. As protein: CSVVHPLLNTGELFF. The chain couples TRBV29-1 to TRBJ2-2, with no clear D. Germline V gene sequence: CDR1 SQVTM, CDR2 ANQGSEA. The CDR3 has 15 residues. V lost 4 bases to trimming and J lost 1 base, with 13 bases between them.

J is TRBJ2-7 and V is TRBV11-1; 11 positions agree with TRBD1. This CDR3 has 16 residues. The trim removed 3 bases at V and 0 bases at J, leaving 4 bases unmatched. Germline values: CDR1 SGHAT, CDR2 FQDESV (reference sequence). CDR3 DNA: TGTGCCAGCAGCTTCTCGGGGACAGGGGGCTCCTACGAGCAGTACTTC. Its protein is CASSFSGTGGSYEQYF.

V is TRBV5-6 and J is TRBJ2-3, with no clear D. Trimming shortened V by 4 bases and J by 8 bases, and 11 bases separated the two germline ends. Per the germline V gene, CDR1 is SGHDT and CDR2 is YYEEEE. This CDR3 has 12 amino acids. The CDR3 loop is CASSQNSVTQYF. The CDR3 nucleotides read TGTGCCAGCAGCCAAAATAGTGTTACGCAGTATTTT.

Concerning this clone: Other nucleotide sequences in the sample specify the same CDR3. The chain links TRBV9 to TRBJ2-7, with D maybe TRBD2 (5 bases). The V gene's germline CDR1 is SGDLS and CDR2 YYNGEE. The V end was cut by 0 bases, the J end by 7 bases, with 8 bases between. The CDR3 spans 12 residues. CDR3 nucleotides: TGTGCCAGCAGCGTAGTGGGCGGGGAGCAGTACTTC. This translates into CASSVVGGEQYF.

The chain employs TRBV7-8 and TRBJ1-3; the D is unclear. The CDR3 sequence is 12 residues long. The germline CDR1 and CDR2 sequences are SGHVS and FQNEAQ. The V end was cut by 5 bases, the J end by 4 bases, with 6 bases between. The CDR3 protein is CASSEQGNTIYF. CDR3 DNA: TGTGCCAGCAGCGAGCAAGGAAACACCATATATTTT. Complete variable domain (other parts from reference TRBV7-8 and TRBJ1-3): GAGVSQSPRYKVAKRGQDVALRCDPISGHVSLFWYQQALGQGPEFLTYFQNEAQLDKSGLPSDRFFAERPEGSVSTLKIQRTQQEDSAVYLCASSEQGNTIYFGEGSWLTVV.